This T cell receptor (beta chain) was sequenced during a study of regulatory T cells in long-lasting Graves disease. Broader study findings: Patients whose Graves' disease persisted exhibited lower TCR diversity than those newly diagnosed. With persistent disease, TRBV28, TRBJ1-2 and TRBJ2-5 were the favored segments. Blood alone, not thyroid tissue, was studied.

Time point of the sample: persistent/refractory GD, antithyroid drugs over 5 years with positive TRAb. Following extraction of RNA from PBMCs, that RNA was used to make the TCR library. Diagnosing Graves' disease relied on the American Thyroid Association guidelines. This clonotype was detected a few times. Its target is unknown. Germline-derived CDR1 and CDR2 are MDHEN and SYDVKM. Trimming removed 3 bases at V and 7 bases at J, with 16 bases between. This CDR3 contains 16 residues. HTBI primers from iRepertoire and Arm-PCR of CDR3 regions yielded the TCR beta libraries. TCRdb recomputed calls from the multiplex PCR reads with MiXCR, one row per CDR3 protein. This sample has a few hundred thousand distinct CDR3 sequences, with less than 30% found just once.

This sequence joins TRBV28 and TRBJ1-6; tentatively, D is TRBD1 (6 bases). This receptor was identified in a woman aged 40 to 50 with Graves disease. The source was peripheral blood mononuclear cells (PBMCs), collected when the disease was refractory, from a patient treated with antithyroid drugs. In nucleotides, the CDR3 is TGTGCCAGCAGTTTTCGCCAAGGGGGAGGGAATTCACCCCTCCACTTT. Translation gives CASSFRQGGGNSPLHF. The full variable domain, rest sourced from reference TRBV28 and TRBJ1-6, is DVKVTQSSRYLVKRTGEKVFLECVQDMDHENMFWYRQDPGLGLRLIYFSYDVKMKEKGDIPEGYSVSREKKERFSLILESASTNQTSMYLCASSFRQGGGNSPLHFGNGTRLTVT.